The sample holds a few counts of the clone carrying this TCR beta chain. Its antigen is still unknown. V was pared by 5 bases and J by 8 bases, with 13 bases between. CDR3 length: 13 residues. This record belongs to a study of CD8 T cells in ankylosing spondylitis. Broader study findings: There was reportedly significant enrichment of clones that were disease-linked in matched ankylosing spondylitis synovial fluid.

TCRdb recomputed calls from the 5' RACE reads with MiXCR, one row per CDR3 protein. The profile shows approximately 140,000 distinct CDR3 sequences, around two fifths of them singletons. The V gene is TRBV12-3 or TRBV12-4, the J gene TRBJ2-1; tentatively, D is TRBD2 (5 bases). The sequence came from a male donor with ankylosing spondylitis. Sequencing was carried out using synovial fluid, either unsorted or a sorted T cell fraction (not recorded which). CDR3 DNA: TGTGCCAGCAGTGGAGGTGGCCAAGATGAGCAGTTCTTC. It specifies CASSGGGQDEQFF.